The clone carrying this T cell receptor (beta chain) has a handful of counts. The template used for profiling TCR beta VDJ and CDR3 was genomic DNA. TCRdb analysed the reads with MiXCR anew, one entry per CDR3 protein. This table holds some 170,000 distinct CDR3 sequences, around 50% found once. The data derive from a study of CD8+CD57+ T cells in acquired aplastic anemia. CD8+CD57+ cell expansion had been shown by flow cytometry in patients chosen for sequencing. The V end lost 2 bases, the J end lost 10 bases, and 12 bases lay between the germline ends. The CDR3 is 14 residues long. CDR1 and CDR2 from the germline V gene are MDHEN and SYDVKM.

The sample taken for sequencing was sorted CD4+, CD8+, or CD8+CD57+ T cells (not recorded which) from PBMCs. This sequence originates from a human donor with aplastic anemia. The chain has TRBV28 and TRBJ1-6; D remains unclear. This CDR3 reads CASSLPSVGSPLHF. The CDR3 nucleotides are TGTGCCAGCAGTTTACCGAGTGTTGGGTCACCCCTCCACTTT.